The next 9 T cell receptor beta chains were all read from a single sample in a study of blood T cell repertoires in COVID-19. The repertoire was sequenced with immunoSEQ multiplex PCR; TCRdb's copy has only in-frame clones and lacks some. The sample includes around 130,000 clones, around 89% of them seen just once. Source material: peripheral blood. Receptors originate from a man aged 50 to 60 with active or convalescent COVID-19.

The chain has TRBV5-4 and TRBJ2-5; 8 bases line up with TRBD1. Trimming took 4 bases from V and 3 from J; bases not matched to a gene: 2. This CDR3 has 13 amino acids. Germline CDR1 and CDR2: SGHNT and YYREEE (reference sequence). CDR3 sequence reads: CASSGDRKETQYF. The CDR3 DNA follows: TGTGCCAGCAGCGGGGACAGGAAAGAGACCCAGTACTTC.

The DNA of the CDR3 is TGTGCCAGCAGCCAAGGGGGACTAGTCCGAACAAAAGAGACCCAGTACTTC. This translates into CASSQGGLVRTKETQYF. The chain has TRBV4-2 and TRBJ2-5, with 8 bases aligning to TRBD2. The CDR3 length is 17 residues. V was clipped by 1 base and J by 3 bases; unmatched bases: 10. Per germline, CDR1 LGHNA and CDR2 YNFKEQ.

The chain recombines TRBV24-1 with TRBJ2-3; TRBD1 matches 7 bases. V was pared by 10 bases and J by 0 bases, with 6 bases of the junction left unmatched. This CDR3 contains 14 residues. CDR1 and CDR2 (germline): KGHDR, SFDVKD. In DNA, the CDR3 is TGTGCCACAAGAGACAGGGTTAGCACAGATACGCAGTATTTT. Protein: CATRDRVSTDTQYF.

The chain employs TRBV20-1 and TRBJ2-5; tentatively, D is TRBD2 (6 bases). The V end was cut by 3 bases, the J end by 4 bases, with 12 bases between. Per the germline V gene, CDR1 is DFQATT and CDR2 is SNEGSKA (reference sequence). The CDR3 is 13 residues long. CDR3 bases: TGCAGTGCTAGTTTGTGGAGGGGAGAGACCCAGTACTTC. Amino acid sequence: CSASLWRGETQYF.

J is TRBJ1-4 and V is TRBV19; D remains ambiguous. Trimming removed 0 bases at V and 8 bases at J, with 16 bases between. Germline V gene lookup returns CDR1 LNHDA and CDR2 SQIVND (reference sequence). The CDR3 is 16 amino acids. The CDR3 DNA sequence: TGTGCCAGTAGTATAGATCGACGGGGAGGGCGCGAAAAACTGTTTTTT. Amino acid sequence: CASSIDRRGGREKLFF.

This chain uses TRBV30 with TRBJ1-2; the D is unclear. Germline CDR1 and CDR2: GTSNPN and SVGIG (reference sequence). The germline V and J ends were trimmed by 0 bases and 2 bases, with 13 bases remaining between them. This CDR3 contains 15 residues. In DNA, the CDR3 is TGTGCCTGGAGTGTAAAGGTCAGGCCGAACTATGGCTACACCTTC. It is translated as CAWSVKVRPNYGYTF.

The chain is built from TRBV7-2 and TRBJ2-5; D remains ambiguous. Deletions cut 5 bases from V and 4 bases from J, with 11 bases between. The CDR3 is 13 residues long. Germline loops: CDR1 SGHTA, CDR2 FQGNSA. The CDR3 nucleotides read TGTGCCAGCAGCCCCTCCCCCCCAGAGACCCAGTACTTC. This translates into CASSPSPPETQYF. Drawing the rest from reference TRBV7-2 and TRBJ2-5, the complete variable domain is GAGVSQSPSNKVTEKGKDVELRCDPISGHTALYWYRQSLGQGLEFLIYFQGNSAPDKSGLPSDRFSAERTGGSVSTLTIQRTQQEDSAVYLCASSPSPPETQYFGPGTRLLVL.

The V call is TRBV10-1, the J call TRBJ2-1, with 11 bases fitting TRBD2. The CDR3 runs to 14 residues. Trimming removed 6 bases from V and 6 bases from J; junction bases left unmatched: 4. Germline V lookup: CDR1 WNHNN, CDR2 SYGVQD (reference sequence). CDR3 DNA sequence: TGCGCCAGCAGCGGACTAGCGGGCGTCAATGAGCAGTTCTTC. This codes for CASSGLAGVNEQFF.

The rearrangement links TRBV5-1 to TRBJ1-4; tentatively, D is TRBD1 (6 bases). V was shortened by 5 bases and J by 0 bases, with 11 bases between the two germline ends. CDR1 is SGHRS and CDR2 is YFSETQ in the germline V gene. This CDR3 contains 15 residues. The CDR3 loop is CASSWDTATNEKLFF. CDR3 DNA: TGCGCCAGCAGTTGGGACACCGCAACTAATGAAAAACTGTTTTTT.